This paragraph reports one T cell receptor beta chain. The antigen is not known. These data are taken from a study of cytomegalovirus exposure and HLA in healthy donors. The study, taken as a whole, reports: In most subjects, TCR beta sequences reportedly gave accurate predictions of HLA-A and HLA-B alleles.

The CDR3 is 13 amino acids. V trimming: 0 bases; J trimming: 4 bases; junction bases outside the gene matches: 1. Germline V gene data show CDR1 as SGHDT and CDR2 as YYEEEE. The study ran its PCR with 60 Vbeta and 13 Jbeta primers. Only in-frame clones appear in the TCRdb table, and some are missing; sequencing was by immunoSEQ multiplex PCR. Of about 170,000 clones listed, roughly 88% are singletons. What was sequenced was PBMCs. The source is a boy aged 2-9 years in good health and CMV-seronegative. The chain joins TRBV5-6 to TRBJ2-7, with 7 bases fitting TRBD2. CDR3 loop: CASSLGDYYEQYF. The CDR3 DNA reads TGTGCCAGCAGCTTGGGGGACTATTACGAGCAGTACTTC.